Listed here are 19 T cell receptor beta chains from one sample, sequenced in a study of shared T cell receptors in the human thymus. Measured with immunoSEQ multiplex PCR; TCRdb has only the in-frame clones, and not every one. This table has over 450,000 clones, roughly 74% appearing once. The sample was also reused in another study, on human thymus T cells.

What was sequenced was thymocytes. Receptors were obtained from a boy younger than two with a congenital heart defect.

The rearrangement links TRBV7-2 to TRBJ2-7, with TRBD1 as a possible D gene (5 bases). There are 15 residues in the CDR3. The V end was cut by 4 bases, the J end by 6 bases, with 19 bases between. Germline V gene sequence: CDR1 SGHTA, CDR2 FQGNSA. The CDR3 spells CASSSDSSAGCEQYF. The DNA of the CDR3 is TGTGCCAGCAGCTCCGATTCTTCGGCAGGGTGCGAGCAGTACTTC.

As DNA, the CDR3 is TGCGCCATCCTGAGCGGGAGGATCCACGAGCAGTACTTC. This encodes CAILSGRIHEQYF. The rearrangement joins TRBV4-1 to TRBJ2-7; 9 nucleotides line up with TRBD2. This CDR3 spans 13 amino acids. Germline CDR1 is MGHRA and CDR2 is YSYEKL. J lost 5 bases, V lost 10 bases, and 9 bases had no gene match.

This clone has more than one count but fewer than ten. The CDR3 nucleotides are TGTGCCAGCAGTGAGGCGGGGGGAGAGGGGCAGTACTTC. This translates into CASSEAGGEGQYF. The chain combines TRBV6-1 with TRBJ2-7; 8 bases map to TRBD2. V shed 3 bases and J 9 bases; nucleotides not matched to a gene: 7. Germline values: CDR1 MNHNS, CDR2 SASEGT. The CDR3 is 13 amino acids.

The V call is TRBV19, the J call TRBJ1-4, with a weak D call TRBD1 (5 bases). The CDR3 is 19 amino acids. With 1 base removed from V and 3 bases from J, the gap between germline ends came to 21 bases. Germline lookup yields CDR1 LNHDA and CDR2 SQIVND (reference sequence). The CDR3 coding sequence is TGTGCCAGTAGTATAGTAGGGCAGGGAACTTTTGCTGCTAATGAAAAACTGTTTTTT. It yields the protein CASSIVGQGTFAANEKLFF.

In nucleotides, the CDR3 is TGCGCCAGCAGTGGACTAGCGGGAGCCGAGCAGTACTTC. It yields the protein CASSGLAGAEQYF. This chain links TRBV10-2 with TRBJ2-7; 12 nucleotides line up with TRBD2. CDR1 and CDR2 (germline): WSHSY, SAAADI. V was clipped by 4 bases and J by 6 bases; unmatched bases: 1. This CDR3 is 13 amino acids long.

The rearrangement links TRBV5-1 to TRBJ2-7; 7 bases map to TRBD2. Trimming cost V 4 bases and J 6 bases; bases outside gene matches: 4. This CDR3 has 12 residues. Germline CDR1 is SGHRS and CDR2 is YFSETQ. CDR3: CASSASGTEQYF. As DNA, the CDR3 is TGCGCCAGCAGCGCCAGCGGGACCGAGCAGTACTTC.

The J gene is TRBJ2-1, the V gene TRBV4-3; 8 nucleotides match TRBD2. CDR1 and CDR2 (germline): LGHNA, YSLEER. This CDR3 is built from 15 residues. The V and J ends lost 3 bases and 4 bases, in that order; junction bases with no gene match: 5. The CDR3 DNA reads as TGCGCCAGCAGCCACGTAGCGGGGAATTACAATGAGCAGTTCTTC. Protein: CASSHVAGNYNEQFF.

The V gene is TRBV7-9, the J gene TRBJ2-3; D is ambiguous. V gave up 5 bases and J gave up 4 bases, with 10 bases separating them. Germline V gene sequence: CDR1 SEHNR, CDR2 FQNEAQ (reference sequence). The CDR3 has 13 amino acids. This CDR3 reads CASSHLAADTQYF. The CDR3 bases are TGTGCCAGCAGCCACCTGGCGGCAGATACGCAGTATTTT. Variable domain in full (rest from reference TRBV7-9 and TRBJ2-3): DTGVSQNPRHKITKRGQNVTFRCDPISEHNRLYWYRQTLGQGPEFLTYFQNEAQLEKSRLLSDRFSAERPKGSFSTLEIQRTEQGDSAMYLCASSHLAADTQYFGPGTRLTVL.

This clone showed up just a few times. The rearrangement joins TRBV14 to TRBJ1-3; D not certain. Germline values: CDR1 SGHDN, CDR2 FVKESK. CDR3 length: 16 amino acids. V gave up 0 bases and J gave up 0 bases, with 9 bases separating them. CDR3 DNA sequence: TGTGCCAGCAGCCAAGAGCCCCCCGGCTCTGGAAACACCATATATTTT. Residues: CASSQEPPGSGNTIYF.

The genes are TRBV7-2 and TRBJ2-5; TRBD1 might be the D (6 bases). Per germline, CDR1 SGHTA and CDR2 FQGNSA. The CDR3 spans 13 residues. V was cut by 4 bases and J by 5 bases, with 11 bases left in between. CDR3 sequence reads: CASSSQGWETQYF. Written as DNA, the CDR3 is TGTGCCAGCAGCTCCCAGGGGTGGGAGACCCAGTACTTC.

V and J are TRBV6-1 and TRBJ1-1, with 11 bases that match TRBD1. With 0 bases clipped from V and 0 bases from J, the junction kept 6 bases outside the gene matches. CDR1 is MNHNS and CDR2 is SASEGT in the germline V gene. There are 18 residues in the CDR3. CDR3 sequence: CASSEAGQGANMNTEAFF. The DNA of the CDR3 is TGTGCCAGCAGTGAAGCCGGACAGGGGGCGAACATGAACACTGAAGCTTTCTTT.

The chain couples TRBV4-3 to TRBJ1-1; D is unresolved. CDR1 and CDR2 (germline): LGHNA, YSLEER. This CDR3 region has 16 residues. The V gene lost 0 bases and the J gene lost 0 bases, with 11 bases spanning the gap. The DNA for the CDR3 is TGCGCCAGCAGCCAAGAGGCGGTTGGAATGAACACTGAAGCTTTCTTT. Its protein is CASSQEAVGMNTEAFF.

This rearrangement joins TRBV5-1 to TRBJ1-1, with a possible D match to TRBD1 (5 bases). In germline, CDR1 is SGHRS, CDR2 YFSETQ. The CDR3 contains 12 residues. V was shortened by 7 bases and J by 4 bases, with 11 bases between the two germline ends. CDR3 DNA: TGCGCCAGCCCCCCAGGGTCCACTGAAGCTTTCTTT. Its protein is CASPPGSTEAFF.

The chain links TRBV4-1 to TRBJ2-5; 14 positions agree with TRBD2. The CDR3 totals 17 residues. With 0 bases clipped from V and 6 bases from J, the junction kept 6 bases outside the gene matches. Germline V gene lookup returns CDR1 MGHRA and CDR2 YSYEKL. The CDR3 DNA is TGCGCCAGCAGCCAAGAGACTAGCGGGAGGGCCGGACAGACCCAGTACTTC. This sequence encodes CASSQETSGRAGQTQYF.

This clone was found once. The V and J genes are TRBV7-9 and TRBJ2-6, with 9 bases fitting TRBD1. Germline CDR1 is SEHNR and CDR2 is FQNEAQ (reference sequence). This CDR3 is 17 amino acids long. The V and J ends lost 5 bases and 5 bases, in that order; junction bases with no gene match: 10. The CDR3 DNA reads TGTGCCAGCAGCCCGTCCCGGGACAGGGCCCGGGCCAACGTCCTGACTTTC. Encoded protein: CASSPSRDRARANVLTF. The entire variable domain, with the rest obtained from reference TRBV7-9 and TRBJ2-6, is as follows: DTGVSQNPRHKITKRGQNVTFRCDPISEHNRLYWYRQTLGQGPEFLTYFQNEAQLEKSRLLSDRFSAERPKGSFSTLEIQRTEQGDSAMYLCASSPSRDRARANVLTFGAGSRLTVL.

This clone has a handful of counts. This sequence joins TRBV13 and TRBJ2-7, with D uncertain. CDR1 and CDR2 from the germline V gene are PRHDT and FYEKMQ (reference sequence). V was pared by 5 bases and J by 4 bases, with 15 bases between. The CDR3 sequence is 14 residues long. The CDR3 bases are TGTGCCAGCAGCCCCAGCTTAGCCTTTTACGAGCAGTACTTC. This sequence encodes CASSPSLAFYEQYF.

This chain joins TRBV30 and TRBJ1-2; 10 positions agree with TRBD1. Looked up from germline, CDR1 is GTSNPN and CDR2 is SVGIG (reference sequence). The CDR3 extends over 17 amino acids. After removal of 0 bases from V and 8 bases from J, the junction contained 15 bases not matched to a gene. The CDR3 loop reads CAWSVQVLGTGENGYTF. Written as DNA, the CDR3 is TGTGCCTGGAGTGTACAGGTCCTAGGGACAGGGGAGAACGGCTACACCTTC.

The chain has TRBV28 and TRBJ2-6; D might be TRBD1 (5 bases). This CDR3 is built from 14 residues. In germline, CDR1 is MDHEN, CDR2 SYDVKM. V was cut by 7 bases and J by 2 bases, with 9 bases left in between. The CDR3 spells CASKGETGANVLTF. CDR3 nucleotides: TGTGCCAGCAAAGGGGAAACTGGGGCCAACGTCCTGACTTTC.

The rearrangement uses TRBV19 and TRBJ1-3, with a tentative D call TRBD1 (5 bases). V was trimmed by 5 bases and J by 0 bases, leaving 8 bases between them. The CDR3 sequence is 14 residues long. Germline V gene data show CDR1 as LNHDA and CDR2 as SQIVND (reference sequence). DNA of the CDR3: TGTGCCAGTAGTCCTCAGGGCTCTGGAAACACCATATATTTT. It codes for CASSPQGSGNTIYF.